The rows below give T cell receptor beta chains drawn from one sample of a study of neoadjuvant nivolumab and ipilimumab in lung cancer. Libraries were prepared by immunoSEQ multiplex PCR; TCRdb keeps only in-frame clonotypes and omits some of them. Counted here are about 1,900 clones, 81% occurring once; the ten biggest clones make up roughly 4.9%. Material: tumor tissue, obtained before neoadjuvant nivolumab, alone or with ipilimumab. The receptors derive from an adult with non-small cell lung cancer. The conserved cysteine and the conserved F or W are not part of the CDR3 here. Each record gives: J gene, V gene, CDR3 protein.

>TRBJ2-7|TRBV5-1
ASSAGSGSYEQY
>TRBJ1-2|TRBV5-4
ASSRDRESGYT
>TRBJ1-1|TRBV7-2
ASSAGTVTEAF
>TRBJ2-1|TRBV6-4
ASSALAGEGNEQF
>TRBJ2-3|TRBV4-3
ASSQQATYRDVANTQY
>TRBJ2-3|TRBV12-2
ASRLAIPGHDVSDTQY
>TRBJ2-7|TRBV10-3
AISHGGPSYEQY
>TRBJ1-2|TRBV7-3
RASGYGYT
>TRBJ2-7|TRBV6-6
ASSYNGTGSSYEQY
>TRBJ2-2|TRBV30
AWSVQGDTGELF
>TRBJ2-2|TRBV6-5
ASSYSSSVYTGELF
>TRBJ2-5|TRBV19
ASSMGLADLYQETQY
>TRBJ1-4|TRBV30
AWSSPATNEKLF
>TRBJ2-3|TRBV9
ASSVVDPAGGPETTQY
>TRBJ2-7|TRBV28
ASNPRRSGRTSYEQY
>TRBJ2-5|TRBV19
ASSISTSGIVETQY
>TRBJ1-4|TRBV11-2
ASSLGDTIPTNEKLF
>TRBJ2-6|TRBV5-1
ASSFVGFSGANVLT
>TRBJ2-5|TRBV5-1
ASSLGVAGFQETQY
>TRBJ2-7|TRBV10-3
ATGLAGGLGEQY
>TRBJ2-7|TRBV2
ASSAIQGLSYEQY
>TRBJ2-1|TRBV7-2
ASSLADNEQF
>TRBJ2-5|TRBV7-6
ASSPSGTGGETQY
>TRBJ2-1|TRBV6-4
ASRKGNEQF
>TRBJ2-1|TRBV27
ASSLDRVYNEQF
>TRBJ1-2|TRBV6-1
ASSEAGTANGYT
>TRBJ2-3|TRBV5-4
ASSILAGGPTDTQY
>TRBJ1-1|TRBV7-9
ASSLVQGNTEAF
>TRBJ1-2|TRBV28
ASSQSYRGRNYGYT
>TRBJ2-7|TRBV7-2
ASAGTPSYEQY
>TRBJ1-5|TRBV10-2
ASSEGNQPQH
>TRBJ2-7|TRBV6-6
ASSDRGREQY
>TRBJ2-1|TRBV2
ASSEARWDRGPDEQF
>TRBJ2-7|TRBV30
AWGGAKGGGGEQY
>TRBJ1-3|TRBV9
ASSPQQGFSGNTIY
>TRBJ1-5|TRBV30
AWGTGRSQPQH
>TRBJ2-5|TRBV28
ASSLSKPGETQY
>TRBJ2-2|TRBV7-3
ASSLTGGQGAGELF
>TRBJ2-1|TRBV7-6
ASSLMASGVNNEQF
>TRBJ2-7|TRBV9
ASSVSPNVGYEQY
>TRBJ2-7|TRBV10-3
AISESQATYEQY
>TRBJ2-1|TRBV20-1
SATRQEQF
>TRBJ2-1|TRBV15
ATSRTSGRDEQF
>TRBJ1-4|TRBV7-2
ASSFSDRGHEKLF
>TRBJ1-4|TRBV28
ASSLPQGREKLF
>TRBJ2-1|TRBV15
ATSTRTTYNEQF
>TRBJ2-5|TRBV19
ASSIDGSGGQETQY
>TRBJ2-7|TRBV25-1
ASSESRWLNGLYEQY
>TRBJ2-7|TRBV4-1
ASSQAVEAVYEQY
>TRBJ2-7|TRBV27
ASSFTGGLANEQY
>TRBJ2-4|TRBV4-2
ASSPNGVAKNIQY
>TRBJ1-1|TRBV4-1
ASSHPKDEGWPNTEAF
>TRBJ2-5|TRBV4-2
ASSQEGGRGETQY